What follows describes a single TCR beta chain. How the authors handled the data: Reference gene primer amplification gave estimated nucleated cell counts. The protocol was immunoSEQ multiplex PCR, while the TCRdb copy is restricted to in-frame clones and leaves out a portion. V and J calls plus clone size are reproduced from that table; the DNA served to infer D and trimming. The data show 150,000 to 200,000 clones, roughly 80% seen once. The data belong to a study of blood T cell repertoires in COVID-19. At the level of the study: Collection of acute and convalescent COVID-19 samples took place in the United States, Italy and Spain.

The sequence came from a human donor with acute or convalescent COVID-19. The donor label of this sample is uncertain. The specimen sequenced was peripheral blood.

As DNA, the CDR3 is TGTGCCAGCAGCGCGGGCGGGGACGGTCGCTCTGGAAACACCATATATTTT. Amino acid sequence: CASSAGGDGRSGNTIYF. V usage is TRBV5-4 and J usage is TRBJ1-3; weak D call: TRBD1 (5 bases). V shed 4 bases and J shed 0 bases, with 17 bases lying between them. The V gene's germline CDR1 is SGHNT and CDR2 YYREEE (reference sequence). This CDR3 is built from 17 residues. The variable domain in full, completed from reference TRBV5-4 and TRBJ1-3, reads ETGVTQSPTHLIKTRGQQVTLRCSSQSGHNTVSWYQQALGQGPQFIFQYYREEENGRGNFPPRFSGLQFPNYSSELNVNALELDDSALYLCASSAGGDGRSGNTIYFGEGSWLTVV.